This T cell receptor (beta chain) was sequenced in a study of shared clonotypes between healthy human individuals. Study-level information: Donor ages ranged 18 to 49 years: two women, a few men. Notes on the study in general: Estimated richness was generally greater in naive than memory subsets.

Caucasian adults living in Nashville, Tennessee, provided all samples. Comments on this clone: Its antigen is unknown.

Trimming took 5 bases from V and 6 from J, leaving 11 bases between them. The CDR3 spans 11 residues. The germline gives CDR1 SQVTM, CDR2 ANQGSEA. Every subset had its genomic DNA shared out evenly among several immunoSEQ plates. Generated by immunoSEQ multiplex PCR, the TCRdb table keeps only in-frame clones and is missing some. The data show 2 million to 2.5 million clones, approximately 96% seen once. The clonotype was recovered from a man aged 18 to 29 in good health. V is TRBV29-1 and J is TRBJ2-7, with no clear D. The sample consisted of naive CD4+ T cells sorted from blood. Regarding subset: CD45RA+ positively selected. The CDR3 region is CSVRVIREQYF. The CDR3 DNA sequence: TGCAGCGTTAGGGTGATTCGCGAGCAGTACTTC.